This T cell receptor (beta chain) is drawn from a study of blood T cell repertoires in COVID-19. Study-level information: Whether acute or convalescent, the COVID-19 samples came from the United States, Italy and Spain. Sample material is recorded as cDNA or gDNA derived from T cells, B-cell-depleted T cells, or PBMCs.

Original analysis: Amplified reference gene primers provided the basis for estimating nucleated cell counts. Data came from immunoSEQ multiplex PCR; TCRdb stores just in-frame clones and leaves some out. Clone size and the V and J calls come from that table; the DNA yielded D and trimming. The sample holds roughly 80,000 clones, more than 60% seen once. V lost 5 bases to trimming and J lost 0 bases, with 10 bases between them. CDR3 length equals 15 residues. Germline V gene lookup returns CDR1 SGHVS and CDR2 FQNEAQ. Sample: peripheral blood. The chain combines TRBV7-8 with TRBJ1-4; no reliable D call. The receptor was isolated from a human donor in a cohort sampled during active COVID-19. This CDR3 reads CASSRGVATNEKLFF. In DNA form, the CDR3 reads TGTGCCAGCAGCCGAGGCGTCGCAACTAATGAAAAACTGTTTTTT.